Reported below is one T cell receptor (beta chain). Under the authors' procedure: Amplification with reference gene primers provided the estimates of nucleated cell counts. Assay: immunoSEQ multiplex PCR; the TCRdb copy retains only in-frame clones and omits some. V and J calls and clone size are copied from that table; D and trimming were computed from the DNA. The top ten hold 4% to 6% of the sample, which has fewer than 50,000 clones, around 81% seen once. The sample comes from a study of blood T cell repertoires in COVID-19. Study-level background: Acute-phase and convalescent COVID-19 samples originated in the United States, Italy and Spain.

V was pared by 1 base and J by 4 bases, with 3 bases of the junction left unmatched. This CDR3 contains 16 residues. Germline loops: CDR1 SGHAT, CDR2 FQNNGV. The chain couples TRBV11-2 to TRBJ2-1; TRBD2 matches at 11 bases. The source of this sequence is a man aged 45-65 years with active COVID-19. The sample was peripheral blood. DNA of the CDR3: TGTGCCAGCAGCTTAGGCCCTAGCGGGGGGTACAATGAGCAGTTCTTC. Translated, it gives CASSLGPSGGYNEQFF.